These 18 T cell receptor beta chains originate from one sample sequenced in a study of T cells in Graves' hyperthyroidism and ophthalmopathy. RNA transcripts served as the template for amplifying TCR beta CDR3 regions. First-round RT-PCR with HTBI primers amplified the TCR CDR3 region. A single record per CDR3 protein comes from TCRdb applying MiXCR to the multiplex PCR reads. The repertoire consists of approximately 380,000 distinct CDR3 sequences, with around a sixth occurring once and the leading ten covering 40%. Material for sequencing was blood. Receptor source: a man aged 18 to 29 with Graves' ophthalmopathy.

In its sample, this clonotype was seen many times. The chain employs TRBV28 and TRBJ1-5; no clear D. V lost 6 bases, J lost 3 bases, and 18 bases lay in between. The germline V gene has CDR1 MDHEN and CDR2 SYDVKM. This CDR3 region has 16 residues. The CDR3 reads CASSSRVGSINQPQHF. The CDR3 nucleotides are TGTGCCAGCAGCAGCCGGGTGGGCAGTATCAATCAGCCCCAGCATTTT. Full variable domain (missing parts from reference TRBV28 and TRBJ1-5): DVKVTQSSRYLVKRTGEKVFLECVQDMDHENMFWYRQDPGLGLRLIYFSYDVKMKEKGDIPEGYSVSREKKERFSLILESASTNQTSMYLCASSSRVGSINQPQHFGDGTRLSIL.

This clonotype was seen repeatedly, ten times or more. The chain is built from TRBV5-1 and TRBJ1-1; D remains unclear. This CDR3 has 15 residues. V was shortened by 0 bases and J by 0 bases, with 9 bases between the two germline ends. Germline V gene sequence: CDR1 SGHRS, CDR2 YFSETQ. DNA for the CDR3: TGCGCCAGCAGCTTGGGGACGGATTTGAACACTGAAGCTTTCTTT. It translates to CASSLGTDLNTEAFF.

The chain joins TRBV5-1 to TRBJ1-1; D is uncertain. V was clipped by 1 base and J by 3 bases, with 10 bases between them. In germline, CDR1 is SGHRS, CDR2 YFSETQ. The CDR3 covers 14 residues. CDR3 amino acids: CASSLIGRDTEAFF. In DNA form, the CDR3 reads TGCGCCAGCAGCTTGATTGGGAGAGACACTGAAGCTTTCTTT.

At least ten counts were recorded for this clonotype. The chain carries TRBV30 and TRBJ1-2; 7 bases are shared with TRBD1. Germline V gene data show CDR1 as GTSNPN and CDR2 as SVGIG (reference sequence). The CDR3 contains 12 residues. The V and J ends lost 4 bases and 6 bases, in that order; junction bases with no gene match: 5. The CDR3 loop reads CAWIRQGDGYTF. CDR3 DNA sequence: TGTGCCTGGATCCGACAGGGAGATGGCTACACCTTC. Variable domain in full (rest from reference TRBV30 and TRBJ1-2): SQTIHQWPATLVQPVGSPLSLECTVEGTSNPNLYWYRQAAGRGLQLLFYSVGIGQISSEVPQNLSASRPQDRQFILSSKKLLLSDSGFYLCAWIRQGDGYTFGSGTRLTVV.

This chain connects TRBV10-2 to TRBJ2-3; perhaps TRBD2 as D (6 bases). Germline V lookup: CDR1 WSHSY, CDR2 SAAADI. Trimming stripped 0 bases from V and 1 base from J, with 14 bases between. CDR3 length: 17 residues. For the CDR3, the DNA is TGCGCCAGCAGTGAGTCAGCCAGACTAGACGGCACAGATACGCAGTATTTT. This translates into CASSESARLDGTDTQYF.

J is TRBJ1-1 and V is TRBV29-1; 7 bases agree with TRBD1. This CDR3 comprises 14 residues. Germline V lookup: CDR1 SQVTM, CDR2 ANQGSEA. The junction had 10 bases not matched to a gene; V was cut back by 7 bases and J by 2 bases. The CDR3 region is CSAQTGTANTEAFF. In DNA, the CDR3 is TGCAGCGCCCAAACCGGGACAGCTAACACTGAAGCTTTCTTT.

In the case of this clonotype: This may stem from a read error, because a much larger clone lies one nucleotide away. V gene TRBV10-3 combines with J gene TRBJ1-5, with D possibly TRBD1 on 6 matching bases. The CDR3 is 15 residues long. Looked up from germline, CDR1 is ENHRY and CDR2 is SYGVKD. Trimming shortened V by 3 bases and J by 4 bases, and 13 bases separated the two germline ends. The CDR3 is CAISDGIQGNQPQHF. The CDR3 DNA reads as TGTGCCATCAGTGACGGCATCCAGGGGAATCAGCCCCAGCATTTT.

This chain joins TRBV4-1 and TRBJ2-2; D gene ambiguous. Germline V lookup: CDR1 MGHRA, CDR2 YSYEKL. Trimming took 2 bases from V and 3 from J, leaving 4 bases between them. CDR3 length: 13 amino acids. Here the CDR3 DNA reads TGCGCCAGCAGCCAAATGGACACCGGGGAGCTGTTTTTT. This gives the protein CASSQMDTGELFF.

This clonotype was observed many times. The chain employs TRBV13 and TRBJ1-1, with 10 bases lining up with TRBD1. J was trimmed by 5 bases and V by 1 base; bases with no gene match: 4. The CDR3 spans 15 residues. Germline V gene data show CDR1 as PRHDT and CDR2 as FYEKMQ (reference sequence). This CDR3 reads CASSLEDRGRTEAFF. The CDR3 DNA sequence: TGTGCCAGCAGCTTAGAAGACAGGGGGCGGACTGAAGCTTTCTTT.

The rearrangement uses TRBV12-3 or TRBV12-4 and TRBJ2-3, with 13 positions matching TRBD2. Trimming removed 6 bases from V and 2 bases from J; junction bases left unmatched: 5. The CDR3 spans 16 residues. The CDR3 sequence is CASSVGLAGDTDTQYF. CDR3 DNA sequence: TGTGCCAGCAGCGTAGGACTAGCGGGGGACACAGATACGCAGTATTTT.

On this clonotype: A read error may explain this, as a much larger clone is one base away. This is likely a read error, given that the CDR3 carries no conserved phenylalanine or tryptophan at its end. The chain employs TRBV18 and TRBJ1-2; 12 bases fit TRBD1. The germline CDR1 and CDR2 sequences are KGHSH and LQKENI. V was clipped by 5 bases and J by 8 bases; unmatched bases: 6. The CDR3 contains 14 residues. The CDR3 loop is CASSASGTGGGYTL. CDR3 in DNA: TGTGCCAGCTCAGCCTCCGGGACAGGGGGCGGCTACACCCTC.

Ten or more counts support this clonotype. The gene calls are TRBV11-2 and TRBJ2-7; D is possibly TRBD2 (5 bases). CDR1 and CDR2 from the germline V gene are SGHAT and FQNNGV. Trimming left V 0 bases short and J 3 bases short, with 12 bases between. This CDR3 comprises 15 residues. The DNA of the CDR3 is TGTGCCAGCAGCTTAGAATCCCAGACTATCTACGAGCAGTACTTC. This translates into CASSLESQTIYEQYF.

As for this clonotype: A clone one base away is much larger, so this may be a read error. This chain connects TRBV11-3 to TRBJ2-5; TRBD2 aligns across 16 bases. CDR3 length: 17 amino acids. Germline V CDR1 and CDR2: SGHNT, YENEEA. The DNA of the CDR3 is TGTGCCAGCAGCCCTGGGACTAGCGGGGGGGCGCGAGAGGCCCAGTACTTC. Translation: CASSPGTSGGAREAQYF.

The sample holds many counts of this clonotype. The gene calls are TRBV2 and TRBJ1-1; no reliable D call. V was shortened by 6 bases and J by 4 bases, with 3 bases between the two germline ends. CDR1 is SNHLY, CDR2 FYNNEI, per germline. The CDR3 spans 10 residues. The CDR3 DNA follows: TGTGCCAGCAGGGGCACTGAAGCTTTCTTT. This translates into CASRGTEAFF.

The chain combines TRBV3-1 with TRBJ1-3; no definite D call. The germline CDR1 and CDR2 sequences are LGHDT and YNNKEL (reference sequence). This CDR3 comprises 17 residues. V dropped 8 bases and J dropped 0 bases, with 20 bases sitting between them. The CDR3 DNA reads TGTGCCAGCTCACCACCGTCGCAGGCCGACTCTGGAAACACCATATATTTT. It yields the protein CASSPPSQADSGNTIYF. Together with reference TRBV3-1 and TRBJ1-3, the CDR3 gives the full variable domain: DTAVSQTPKYLVTQMGNDKSIKCEQNLGHDTMYWYKQDSKKFLKIMFSYNNKELIINETVPNRFSPKSPDKAHLNLHINSLELGDSAVYFCASSPPSQADSGNTIYFGEGSWLTVV.

This clonotype was observed a few times. V usage is TRBV6-1 and J usage is TRBJ1-2, with D possibly matching TRBD1 (6 bases). The germline V gene has CDR1 MNHNS and CDR2 SASEGT. V gave up 6 bases and J gave up 6 bases, with 11 bases separating them. CDR3 length: 12 amino acids. The CDR3 sequence is CASRNREHGYTF. In DNA form, the CDR3 reads TGTGCCAGCAGGAACAGGGAACATGGCTACACCTTC.

This clonotype was observed at least ten times. This sequence joins TRBV3-1 and TRBJ1-2; D is perhaps TRBD1 (5 bases). V lost 4 bases, J lost 0 bases, and 15 bases lay in between. The CDR3 contains 16 residues. Per germline, CDR1 LGHDT and CDR2 YNNKEL (reference sequence). In nucleotides, the CDR3 is TGTGCCAGCAGCCCTCTAGGCCAGGGATCTAACTATGGCTACACCTTC. Its translation is CASSPLGQGSNYGYTF.

Concerning this clonotype itself: A read error may explain this, as a much larger clone is one base away. The rearrangement uses TRBV20-1 and TRBJ2-3, with unresolved D. Germline V gene lookup returns CDR1 DFQATT and CDR2 SNEGSKA (reference sequence). The CDR3 extends over 11 amino acids. In DNA form, the CDR3 reads TGCAGTCCGAGGCGGCAAGATACGCGGTATTTT. Protein product: CSPRRQDTRYF.